Described below is a single T cell receptor (beta chain) sequence and its context. Its cognate antigen is unknown. A clone one base away is much larger, so this may be a read error. The investigators amplified TCR beta CDR3 regions from RNA transcripts. HTBI primers were used for first-round RT-PCR of the TCR CDR3. In TCRdb, the multiplex PCR reads were re-called with MiXCR into one record per CDR3 protein. The sample includes hundreds of thousands of distinct CDR3 sequences, approximately 14% of them seen just once. These data originate in a study of T cells in Graves' hyperthyroidism and ophthalmopathy. Overall study findings and caveats: Model-based prediction identified ophthalmopathy a median 6.5 months prior to its onset.

Across 18 months, stable Graves' hyperthyroidism was marked by no progression to ophthalmopathy. Hyperthyroidism, newly diagnosed and lasting under 2 months, affected patients aged 18 to 65. Patients showing uncontrolled infection, other autoimmune disease, pregnancy or lactation were ineligible. Per the germline V gene, CDR1 is SEHNR and CDR2 is FQNEAQ (reference sequence). This CDR3 is 15 amino acids long. J lost 0 bases, V lost 6 bases, and 6 bases had no gene match. This chain connects TRBV7-9 to TRBJ2-7; the match to TRBD1 covers 9 bases. What was sequenced was blood. This clonotype was obtained from a woman aged 18 to 35 with Graves' hyperthyroidism. The chain's CDR3 is CASSLRDRASYEQYF. The DNA for the CDR3 is TGTGCCAGCAGTCTCCGGGACAGGGCCTCCTACGAGCAGTACTTC. Using reference TRBV7-9 and TRBJ2-7 for the parts outside the CDR3, the full variable domain is DTGVSQNPRHKITKRGQNVTFRCDPISEHNRLYWYRQTLGQGPEFLTYFQNEAQLEKSRLLSDRFSAERPKGSFSTLEIQRTEQGDSAMYLCASSLRDRASYEQYFGPGTRLTVT.